This TCR beta chain comes out of a study of cytomegalovirus exposure and HLA in healthy donors. Data came from immunoSEQ multiplex PCR; TCRdb stores just in-frame clones and leaves some out. The table includes about 180,000 clones, 87% detected once. CDR3 length: 15 amino acids. Germline CDR1 is WNHNN and CDR2 is SYGVQD (reference sequence). Between the trimmed V and J ends, which lost 0 bases and 4 bases, there was a span of 13 bases. The clonotype was recovered from a woman aged 25 to 39 in good health and CMV-seronegative. The chain combines TRBV10-1 with TRBJ2-7; possibly TRBD2 for D (6 bases). The sample comprised PBMCs. The CDR3 DNA is TGCGCCAGCAGTGAGTCGCGACTAGGAGGGTACGAGCAGTACTTC. Protein: CASSESRLGGYEQYF.